The 14 T cell receptor beta chains given below trace back to one sample, sequenced in a study of blood T cells in healthy people across ages. The use of a sample-barcoded 5' primer and a J-beta primer mix characterized a second PCR of roughly 6 to 12 cycles. MiXCR was run by TCRdb on the 5' RACE reads, yielding one entry per CDR3 protein. The table has about 1.4 million distinct CDR3 sequences, approximately 63% seen once; the top ten hold about 6.7%. The sequenced sample was blood. The receptor set was obtained from a man aged 18-30 years in good health.

The V and J genes are TRBV12-3 or TRBV12-4 and TRBJ2-5; 9 bases fit TRBD2. After removal of 8 bases from V and 5 bases from J, the junction contained 6 bases not matched to a gene. The length of the CDR3 is 13 residues. The CDR3 protein is CASGSGSEETQYF. In DNA form, the CDR3 reads TGTGCCAGCGGTAGCGGGAGTGAGGAGACCCAGTACTTC.

This clonotype was counted between two and nine times. V gene TRBV27 combines with J gene TRBJ2-3; 8 bases agree with TRBD1. The V and J ends lost 7 bases and 5 bases, in that order; junction bases with no gene match: 8. The germline gives CDR1 MNHEY, CDR2 SMNVEV (reference sequence). The CDR3 sequence is 14 residues long. DNA for the CDR3: TGTGCCAGCACCTCCCAGGGGGCCATAGATACGCAGTATTTT. This codes for CASTSQGAIDTQYF.

V usage is TRBV4-2 and J usage is TRBJ2-5; TRBD2 matches at 8 bases. Germline V gene lookup returns CDR1 LGHNA and CDR2 YNFKEQ. This CDR3 has 16 amino acids. V shed 1 base, J shed 3 bases, and the junction held 7 bases outside the gene matches. The CDR3 sequence: CASSQVRLARKETQYF. DNA of the CDR3: TGTGCCAGCAGCCAAGTTCGACTAGCGAGAAAAGAGACCCAGTACTTC.

The chain uses TRBV20-1 and TRBJ2-5; D is possibly TRBD2 (6 bases). Trimming shortened V by 3 bases and J by 11 bases, and 28 bases separated the two germline ends. The CDR3 spans 16 residues. The germline CDR1 and CDR2 sequences are DFQATT and SNEGSKA (reference sequence). The CDR3 sequence is CSASSLRRERTTEQYF. The CDR3 DNA follows: TGCAGTGCTAGCTCCTTGCGCCGGGAGAGGACAACGGAGCAGTACTTC.

This clonotype was seen a handful of times. This chain joins TRBV14 and TRBJ2-1, with 10 bases matching TRBD1. V was clipped by 3 bases and J by 8 bases; unmatched bases: 4. Germline V gene sequence: CDR1 SGHDN, CDR2 FVKESK. The CDR3 runs to 14 residues. The chain's CDR3 is CASSHMDRGDEQFF. CDR3 nucleotides: TGTGCCAGCAGCCATATGGACAGGGGGGATGAGCAGTTCTTC.

This clonotype was detected a few times. The rearrangement links TRBV20-1 to TRBJ2-3, with D tentatively TRBD1 or TRBD2 (5 bases each). The CDR3 runs 15 residues. The germline V gene has CDR1 DFQATT and CDR2 SNEGSKA (reference sequence). V was pared by 2 bases and J by 6 bases, with 18 bases between. CDR3 nucleotide sequence: TGCAGTGCTAGAACTCGGGACGGTTTTTTGGATACGCAGTATTTT. It is translated as CSARTRDGFLDTQYF.

The J gene is TRBJ2-6, the V gene TRBV2, with D uncertain. V was clipped by 7 bases and J by 2 bases, with 6 bases between them. Germline V lookup: CDR1 SNHLY, CDR2 FYNNEI. This CDR3 region has 13 residues. In nucleotides, the CDR3 is TGTGCCAGCACTGGTACTGGGGCCAACGTCCTGACTTTC. Translating gives CASTGTGANVLTF.

The rearrangement uses TRBV6-2 or TRBV6-3 and TRBJ2-5; perhaps D is TRBD1 or TRBD2 (5 bases each). Per the germline V gene, CDR1 is MNHEY and CDR2 is SVGEGT. The V end lost 6 bases, the J end lost 5 bases, and 10 bases lay between the germline ends. CDR3 length equals 12 residues. The CDR3 sequence is CASRGERETQYF. In DNA, the CDR3 is TGTGCCAGCAGGGGGGAACGTGAGACCCAGTACTTC.

This sequence joins TRBV27 and TRBJ1-6; no reliable D call. This CDR3 has 15 residues. CDR1 and CDR2 (germline): MNHEY, SMNVEV (reference sequence). The ends were cut back, 7 bases at V and 0 bases at J, with 10 bases in the middle. CDR3 protein: CASTPSRSYNSPLHF. Here the CDR3 DNA reads TGTGCCAGCACTCCGTCTCGCTCCTATAATTCACCCCTCCACTTT.

The chain combines TRBV5-1 with TRBJ1-2; no definite D call. V lost 7 bases and J lost 4, with 17 bases in between. This CDR3 contains 14 residues. Germline assignment: CDR1 SGHRS and CDR2 YFSETQ. The CDR3 sequence: CASSPLEAVYGYTF. CDR3 nucleotides: TGCGCCAGCTCGCCCCTAGAGGCCGTCTATGGCTACACCTTC.

V is TRBV20-1 and J is TRBJ2-1; 11 bases are shared with TRBD2. The junction had 13 bases not matched to a gene; V was cut back by 6 bases and J by 6 bases. Germline V gene sequence: CDR1 DFQATT, CDR2 SNEGSKA (reference sequence). The CDR3 is 16 amino acids. CDR3: CSADGSLAGGLNEQFF. The CDR3 nucleotides are TGCAGTGCAGATGGAAGTTTAGCGGGAGGGCTCAATGAGCAGTTCTTC.

The J gene is TRBJ2-3, the V gene TRBV7-6; 8 bases match TRBD1. V trimming: 5 bases; J trimming: 2 bases; junction bases outside the gene matches: 6. The CDR3 sequence is 15 residues long. Germline CDR1 SGHVS, CDR2 FNYEAQ. This CDR3 reads CASSGQGSATDTQYF. The CDR3 nucleotides read TGTGCCAGCAGCGGACAGGGTTCGGCCACAGATACGCAGTATTTT.

This clonotype came up a few times. This chain uses TRBV5-1 with TRBJ2-3, with TRBD2 identical over 9 bases. After removal of 3 bases from V and 3 bases from J, the junction contained 5 bases not matched to a gene. CDR3 length equals 15 residues. Germline CDR1 SGHRS, CDR2 YFSETQ. DNA for the CDR3: TGCGCCAGCAGCTCCCGCGGGAGGGCTACAGATACGCAGTATTTT. Its protein is CASSSRGRATDTQYF. The full variable domain, with the rest looked up from reference TRBV5-1 and TRBJ2-3, is KAGVTQTPRYLIKTRGQQVTLSCSPISGHRSVSWYQQTPGQGLQFLFEYFSETQRNKGNFPGRFSGRQFSNSRSEMNVSTLELGDSALYLCASSSRGRATDTQYFGPGTRLTVL.

This clonotype has only a few counts. The CDR3 loop reads CAISEELAGLYNEQFF. The CDR3, as DNA: TGTGCCATCAGTGAAGAACTAGCGGGACTATACAATGAGCAGTTCTTC. The chain has TRBV10-3 and TRBJ2-1; 10 nucleotides agree with TRBD2. The V gene's germline CDR1 is ENHRY and CDR2 SYGVKD. Losses at the gene ends were 3 bases for V and 4 bases for J; bases not matched to a gene: 6. The CDR3 loop spans 16 amino acids.